This T cell receptor beta chain comes out of a study of cytomegalovirus exposure and HLA in healthy donors. The PCR had 60 Vbeta and 13 Jbeta primers. The protocol was immunoSEQ multiplex PCR, while the TCRdb copy is restricted to in-frame clones and leaves out a portion. The sample includes more than 95,000 clones, around 73% of them seen just once. Findings and caveats of the study: The productive fraction for most TCR beta V segments was about 87% or about 30% in an earlier analysis. Researchers reportedly found TCR beta sequences accurately predicted most subjects' HLA-A and HLA-B alleles.

Trimming removed 2 bases at V and 4 bases at J, with 17 bases between. CDR1 is MNHEY and CDR2 is SVGAGI in the germline V gene. CDR3 length equals 16 residues. About this clone: Antigen: not known.

The J gene is TRBJ2-5, the V gene TRBV6-5; D possibly corresponds to TRBD2 (5 bases). Sequencing was performed on PBMCs. The source is a man aged 30 to 45 in good health and CMV-seropositive. The CDR3 region has the DNA TGTGCCAGCAGTTACGGGAGCGGCCCCATATCAGAGACCCAGTACTTC. Translation gives CASSYGSGPISETQYF.